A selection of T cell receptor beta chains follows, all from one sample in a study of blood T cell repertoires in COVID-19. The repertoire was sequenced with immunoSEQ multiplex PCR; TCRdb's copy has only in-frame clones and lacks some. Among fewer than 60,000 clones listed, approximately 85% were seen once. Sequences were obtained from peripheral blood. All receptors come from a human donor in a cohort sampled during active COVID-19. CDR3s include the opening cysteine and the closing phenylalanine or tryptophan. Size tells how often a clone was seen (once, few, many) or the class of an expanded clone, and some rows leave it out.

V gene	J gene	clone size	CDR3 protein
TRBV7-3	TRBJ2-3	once	CASSLAGSTDTQYF
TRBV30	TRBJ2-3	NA	CAWSSGGAEADTQYF
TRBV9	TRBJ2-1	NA	CASSVNVWGGGEQFF
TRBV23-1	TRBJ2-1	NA	CASSQPIPGQGVQGLRNEQFF
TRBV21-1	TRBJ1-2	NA	CASSKLRFTYGYTF
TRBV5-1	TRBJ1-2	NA	CASSLVADYGYTF
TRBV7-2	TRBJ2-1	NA	CASSLVAGSYNEQFF
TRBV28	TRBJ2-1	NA	CASTIASGRGEQFF
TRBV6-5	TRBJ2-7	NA	CASSYSPSVSSYEQYF
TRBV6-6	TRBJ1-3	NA	CASTTSGGNTIYF
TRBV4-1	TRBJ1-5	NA	CASSQDSGGDQPQHF
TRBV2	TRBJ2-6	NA	CASSERERGGPGANVLTF
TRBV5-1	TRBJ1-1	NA	CASSLADRGPTEAFF
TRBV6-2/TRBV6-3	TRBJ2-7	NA	CASSPEALFSYEQYF
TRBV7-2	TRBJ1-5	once	CASSSSYQPQHF
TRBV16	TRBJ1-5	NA	CASSQSRQGAYQPQHF
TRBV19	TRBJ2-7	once	CASSIEAGGTKAQYF
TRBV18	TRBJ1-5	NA	CASSPPGGRYQPQHF
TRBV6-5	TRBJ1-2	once	CASSSTRGNYGYTF
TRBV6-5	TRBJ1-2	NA	CASAYAGSYYGYTF
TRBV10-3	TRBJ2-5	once	CAISEPAGGVETQYF
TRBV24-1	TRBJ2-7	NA	CATSDPGLAASYEQYF
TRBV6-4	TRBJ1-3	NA	CASSDPPRQGRNTIYF
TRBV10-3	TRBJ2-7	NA	CAISESSLAGPYEQYF
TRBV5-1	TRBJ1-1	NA	CASSQGRILDTEAFF
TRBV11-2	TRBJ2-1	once	CASSLAATDTTVLFF
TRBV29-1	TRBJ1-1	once	CSAHRGVNTEAFF
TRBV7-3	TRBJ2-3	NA	CASSLPLAGGTDTQYF
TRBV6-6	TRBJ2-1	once	CASSQAYNEQFF
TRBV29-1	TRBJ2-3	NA	CSGKEGTGVGDTQYF
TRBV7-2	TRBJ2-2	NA	CASSDRTSGGNTGELFF
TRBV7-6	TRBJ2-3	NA	CASSQGLAGGADTQYF
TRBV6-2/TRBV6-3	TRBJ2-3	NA	CASSRLAGGADTQYF
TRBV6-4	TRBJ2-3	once	CASSDGAADTQYF
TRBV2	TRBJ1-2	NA	CASSVTEANYGYTF
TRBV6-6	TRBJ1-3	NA	CASSYSNRGSGNTIYF
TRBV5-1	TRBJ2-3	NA	CASSLVAGLTDTQYF
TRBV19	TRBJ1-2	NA	CATRKGQGALGYTF
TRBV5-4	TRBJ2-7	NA	CASSLPGTSVYEQYF
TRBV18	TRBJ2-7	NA	CASSRRTSGVPYEQYF
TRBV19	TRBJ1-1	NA	CASSHRGWVMNTEAFF
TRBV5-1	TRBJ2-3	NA	CASSQTGILTDTQYF
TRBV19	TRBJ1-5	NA	CASSRDRVGSNQPQHF
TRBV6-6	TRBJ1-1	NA	CASSETGANTEAFF